This T cell receptor beta chain was retrieved from a study of T cells in Graves' hyperthyroidism and ophthalmopathy. Overall study findings and caveats: A median around 5.9 months before onset, the model predicted ophthalmopathy. A model of 13 V-J pairs discriminated ophthalmopathy from stable hyperthyroidism.

The germline V gene has CDR1 SGHTA and CDR2 FQGNSA. The V end lost 3 bases, the J end lost 1 base, and 10 bases lay between the germline ends. CDR3 length: 15 amino acids. Amplification of TCR beta CDR3 regions used RNA as the template. The HTBI primer set served for first-round RT-PCR of the TCR CDR3. One entry per CDR3 protein results from TCRdb running MiXCR on the multiplex PCR reads. Of roughly 350,000 distinct CDR3 sequences in the sample, roughly 14% were seen once. Thyroid ultrasound and orbital computed tomography, with clinical symptoms and serum thyroxine and TRAb, informed diagnoses. Extraction of PBMCs used around 9.6 ml of fresh peripheral blood. Turning to this clonotype: As yet, its antigen is unknown.

The TCR comes from a woman in her twenties or thirties with Graves' hyperthyroidism. This chain uses TRBV7-2 with TRBJ2-1; tentative D call: TRBD1 (6 bases). Material for sequencing was blood. This CDR3 reads CASSLDSESYNEQFF. The CDR3 DNA sequence: TGTGCCAGCAGCTTGGACAGCGAATCCTACAATGAGCAGTTCTTC.